The 28 T cell receptor beta chains below all came from one sample that was sequenced in a study of cytomegalovirus exposure and HLA in healthy donors. Researchers ran the PCR with 60 Vbeta and 13 Jbeta primers. The protocol was immunoSEQ multiplex PCR, while the TCRdb copy is restricted to in-frame clones and leaves out a portion. The repertoire holds 35,000 to 45,000 clones, with about four fifths as singletons. Sequences were obtained from PBMCs. These receptors all come from a woman in her thirties or forties in good health and CMV-seronegative.

The chain employs TRBV4-2 and TRBJ2-2, with TRBD2 identical over 9 bases. This CDR3 has 17 residues. CDR1 LGHNA and CDR2 YNFKEQ come from the germline V gene. The J segment lost 0 bases and the V segment lost 5 bases, leaving 7 bases of the junction unmatched. For the CDR3, the DNA is TGTGCCAGCAGCGCTAAGCTAGCGGGATCGAACACCGGGGAGCTGTTTTTT. Amino acids: CASSAKLAGSNTGELFF.

J is TRBJ1-1 and V is TRBV4-2; 7 bases are a match to TRBD1. Losses at the gene ends were 1 base for V and 11 bases for J; bases not matched to a gene: 1. Germline CDR1 is LGHNA and CDR2 is YNFKEQ. The CDR3 loop spans 11 amino acids. The CDR3 spells CASSQGTGAFF. For the CDR3, the DNA is TGTGCCAGCAGCCAAGGGACAGGCGCTTTCTTT.

V is TRBV9 and J is TRBJ2-4; 9 bases are a match to TRBD1. The ends lost 3 bases at V and 8 bases at J; junction bases unmatched: 6. Germline values: CDR1 SGDLS, CDR2 YYNGEE. The CDR3 is 14 residues long. DNA for the CDR3: TGTGCCAGCAGCGAGCAACAGGGGGCGGACATTCAGTACTTC. Its translation is CASSEQQGADIQYF. Supplemented by reference TRBV9 and TRBJ2-4, the full variable domain reads DSGVTQTPKHLITATGQRVTLRCSPRSGDLSVYWYQQSLDQGLQFLIQYYNGEERAKGNILERFSAQQFPDLHSELNLSSLELGDSALYFCASSEQQGADIQYFGAGTRLSVL.

The genes are TRBV4-1 and TRBJ1-2, with 10 bases that match TRBD1. The CDR3 loop spans 16 amino acids. The trim removed 4 bases at V and 6 bases at J, leaving 11 bases unmatched. Germline V gives CDR1 MGHRA, CDR2 YSYEKL. The CDR3 spells CASSPQKRDRGNGYTF. CDR3 in DNA: TGCGCCAGCAGCCCCCAAAAGAGGGACAGGGGTAATGGCTACACCTTC.

The rearrangement joins TRBV5-1 to TRBJ2-5, with D possibly matching TRBD2 (5 bases). Germline loops: CDR1 SGHRS, CDR2 YFSETQ. Trimming took off 3 bases at V and 4 bases at J, with 13 bases between the two ends. The CDR3 is 14 amino acids. CDR3 sequence: CASSSDPAGETQYF. In DNA, the CDR3 is TGCGCCAGCAGCTCCGACCCTGCGGGAGAGACCCAGTACTTC.

This clone appeared a few times. This chain joins TRBV4-3 and TRBJ2-1; 7 nucleotides align to TRBD1. With V trimmed by 5 bases and J by 4 bases, 5 bases remained unmatched. CDR3 length: 14 residues. Germline CDR1 and CDR2: LGHNA and YSLEER. In DNA, the CDR3 is TGCGCCAGCAGCGGGGGCAGGGGGTACAATGAGCAGTTCTTC. Amino acids: CASSGGRGYNEQFF.

This sequence joins TRBV7-9 and TRBJ2-1, with D possibly being TRBD1 (5 bases). CDR1 is SEHNR, CDR2 FQNEAQ, per germline (reference sequence). This CDR3 is built from 13 residues. Trimming took 6 bases from V and 3 from J, leaving 9 bases between them. The CDR3 DNA reads as TGTGCCAGCAGTCGGCAGGGCTACAATGAGCAGTTCTTC. Translating gives CASSRQGYNEQFF.

This chain connects TRBV15 to TRBJ1-4; 11 bases are shared with TRBD1. The germline V gene has CDR1 LNHNV and CDR2 YYDKDF (reference sequence). This CDR3 is 17 amino acids long. The V segment lost 0 bases and the J segment 11 bases; nucleotides outside the gene matches: 11. The CDR3 DNA reads as TGTGCCACCAGCAGAGATGCTTGGGGACAGGGGGAGAGGAAACTGTTTTTT. Translating it yields CATSRDAWGQGERKLFF.

The gene calls are TRBV5-5 and TRBJ1-1, with D unclear. The CDR3 covers 14 residues. The ends were cut back, 0 bases at V and 1 base at J, with 7 bases in the middle. The V gene's germline CDR1 is SGHKS and CDR2 YYEKEE (reference sequence). CDR3 coding DNA: TGTGCCAGCAGCTTGGTTATGTGGAACACTGAAGCTTTCTTT. This translates into CASSLVMWNTEAFF.

The chain employs TRBV2 and TRBJ2-3; 11 nucleotides agree with TRBD2. Losses at the gene ends were 8 bases for V and 5 bases for J; bases not matched to a gene: 6. Germline assignment: CDR1 SNHLY and CDR2 FYNNEI. The CDR3 contains 14 residues. The chain's CDR3 is CASVPGLAVDTQYF. CDR3 DNA sequence: TGTGCCAGCGTTCCGGGACTAGCGGTAGATACGCAGTATTTT.

This chain uses TRBV19 with TRBJ1-2; tentatively, D is TRBD1 (5 bases). Germline CDR1 reads LNHDA; CDR2 reads SQIVND (reference sequence). CDR3 length: 12 amino acids. Trimming stripped 5 bases from V and 2 bases from J, with 6 bases between. The CDR3 sequence is CASSRQNYGYTF. The CDR3 region has the DNA TGTGCCAGTAGTCGACAGAACTATGGCTACACCTTC.

The sample holds a few counts of this clone. The rearrangement joins TRBV5-5 to TRBJ2-7, with 8 bases matching TRBD1. CDR1 SGHKS and CDR2 YYEKEE come from the germline V gene (reference sequence). Germline trimming cut 2 bases from V and 6 bases from J; bases unmatched to any gene: 10. CDR3 size: 15 residues. The CDR3 DNA is TGTGCCAGCAGCTTAGGGGGGACAGGTCTCGGCGAGCAGTACTTC. This translates into CASSLGGTGLGEQYF.

CDR3 in amino acids: CASSAYRGEQFF. The CDR3 coding sequence is TGTGCCAGCAGCGCCTACAGGGGTGAGCAGTTCTTC. This rearrangement joins TRBV7-2 to TRBJ2-1; 7 positions match TRBD1. V lost 5 bases and J lost 9; bases outside the gene matches: 4. This CDR3 has 12 amino acids. From germline, CDR1 is SGHTA and CDR2 FQGNSA.

The rearrangement joins TRBV7-2 to TRBJ2-7, with 7 bases aligning to TRBD2. Germline CDR1 reads SGHTA; CDR2 reads FQGNSA. CDR3 length equals 12 residues. J gave up 4 bases and V 4 bases, and 1 base lay outside the gene matches. The CDR3 DNA sequence: TGTGCCAGCAGCTCTAGCGGATACGAGCAGTACTTC. It yields the protein CASSSSGYEQYF.

The chain recombines TRBV11-3 with TRBJ2-6; tentative D call: TRBD1 (6 bases). V was shortened by 5 bases and J by 1 base, with 12 bases between the two germline ends. This CDR3 region has 16 residues. The germline CDR1 and CDR2 sequences are SGHNT and YENEEA. The CDR3 nucleotides read TGTGCCAGCAGCCCCAGCACAGGGTCTGGGGCCAACGTCCTGACTTTC. Protein product: CASSPSTGSGANVLTF. The whole variable domain, filled in from reference TRBV11-3 and TRBJ2-6, reads EAGVVQSPRYKIIEKKQPVAFWCNPISGHNTLYWYLQNLGQGPELLIRYENEEAVDDSQLPKDRFSAERLKGVDSTLKIQPAELGDSAVYLCASSPSTGSGANVLTFGAGSRLTVL.

This chain uses TRBV5-6 with TRBJ2-7, with D maybe TRBD1 (5 bases). Per germline, CDR1 SGHDT and CDR2 YYEEEE. Trimming cost V 0 bases and J 1 base, with 8 bases left between them. The CDR3 spans 14 residues. The DNA for the CDR3 is TGTGCCAGCAGCTTGGAGGGGCAGTCCTACGAGCAGTACGTC. This encodes CASSLEGQSYEQYV.

The chain uses TRBV5-1 and TRBJ1-1; 7 nucleotides align to TRBD1. Germline CDR1 reads SGHRS; CDR2 reads YFSETQ. Unmatched junction bases numbered 10, after V lost 4 bases and J lost 1 base. The CDR3 consists of 16 residues. The CDR3 DNA is TGCGCCAGCAGCCCAATTACAGGGGCCTCGAACACTGAAGCTTTCTTT. Residues: CASSPITGASNTEAFF.

The chain couples TRBV13 to TRBJ2-5; 8 nucleotides match TRBD2. The CDR3 sequence is 14 residues long. The germline gives CDR1 PRHDT, CDR2 FYEKMQ (reference sequence). With 5 bases clipped from V and 2 bases from J, the junction kept 4 bases outside the gene matches. The CDR3 loop is CASSQTSVQETQYF. CDR3 DNA: TGTGCCAGCAGCCAGACTAGCGTTCAAGAGACCCAGTACTTC. Complete variable domain (other parts from reference TRBV13 and TRBJ2-5): AAGVIQSPRHLIKEKRETATLKCYPIPRHDTVYWYQQGPGQDPQFLISFYEKMQSDKGSIPDRFSAQQFSDYHSELNMSSLELGDSALYFCASSQTSVQETQYFGPGTRLLVL.

The J gene is TRBJ2-1, the V gene TRBV5-1, with D perhaps TRBD1 (5 bases). Germline V gene data show CDR1 as SGHRS and CDR2 as YFSETQ. There are 15 residues in the CDR3. V dropped 0 bases and J dropped 8 bases, with 15 bases sitting between them. CDR3 nucleotide sequence: TGCGCCAGCAGCTTGGCGGCCTTTGAAGGGGATGAGCAGTTCTTC. Residues: CASSLAAFEGDEQFF.

The genes are TRBV5-5 and TRBJ1-1; TRBD1 aligns across 8 bases. CDR3 length equals 16 residues. Germline V gene data show CDR1 as SGHKS and CDR2 as YYEKEE (reference sequence). J was trimmed by 5 bases and V by 0 bases; bases with no gene match: 9. CDR3 protein: CASSLVYRGSRTEAFF. For the CDR3, the DNA is TGTGCCAGCAGCTTGGTTTACAGGGGGTCGCGGACTGAAGCTTTCTTT. Complete variable domain (other parts from reference TRBV5-5 and TRBJ1-1): DAGVTQSPTHLIKTRGQQVTLRCSPISGHKSVSWYQQVLGQGPQFIFQYYEKEERGRGNFPDRFSARQFPNYSSELNVNALLLGDSALYLCASSLVYRGSRTEAFFGQGTRLTVV.

CDR3 DNA sequence: TGTGCCAGCAGCCTGCGGACTAGCGGGGGATCTGGGGCCAACGTCCTGACTTTC. Its translation: CASSLRTSGGSGANVLTF. The chain employs TRBV5-6 and TRBJ2-6; 13 nucleotides align to TRBD2. The germline V gene encodes CDR1 SGHDT and CDR2 YYEEEE. The CDR3 contains 18 residues. After removal of 4 bases from V and 1 base from J, the junction contained 5 bases not matched to a gene.

The rearrangement links TRBV7-9 to TRBJ2-5; TRBD2 matches at 14 bases. Germline loops: CDR1 SEHNR, CDR2 FQNEAQ (reference sequence). This CDR3 has 18 residues. The J segment lost 5 bases and the V segment lost 2 bases, leaving 10 bases of the junction unmatched. Here the CDR3 DNA reads TGTGCCAGCAGCTTACCGGGACTAGCGGGAGAGTCCCGGGAGACCCAGTACTTC. It translates to CASSLPGLAGESRETQYF.

This sequence joins TRBV11-1 and TRBJ2-1, with D possibly TRBD1 on 5 matching bases. The CDR3 is 15 amino acids. The V gene's germline CDR1 is SGHAT and CDR2 FQDESV (reference sequence). The ends were cut back, 2 bases at V and 0 bases at J, with 8 bases in the middle. The CDR3 nucleotides read TGTGCCAGCAGCTTACGGACATCCTCCTACAATGAGCAGTTCTTC. This gives the protein CASSLRTSSYNEQFF.

The chain uses TRBV6-5 and TRBJ2-4; 9 positions match TRBD1. Germline-derived CDR1 and CDR2 are MNHEY and SVGAGI. The V segment lost 6 bases and the J segment 2 bases; nucleotides outside the gene matches: 5. The CDR3 sequence is 15 residues long. The CDR3 bases are TGTGCCAGCAGCATGGACAGGGGTACCAAAAACATTCAGTACTTC. It codes for CASSMDRGTKNIQYF.

V gene TRBV6-5 combines with J gene TRBJ2-3; D perhaps matches TRBD2 (7 bases). Germline values: CDR1 MNHEY, CDR2 SVGAGI. CDR3 length: 14 residues. Trimming removed 5 bases at V and 6 bases at J, with 15 bases between. The CDR3 DNA reads as TGTGCCAGCAGTCAACCAGGGGAGGGGGATACGCAGTATTTT. Encoded protein: CASSQPGEGDTQYF.

The count of this clone is one. The rearrangement links TRBV7-6 to TRBJ1-3; TRBD1 is a possible D gene (5 bases). This CDR3 spans 15 amino acids. V was shortened by 5 bases and J by 4 bases, with 15 bases between the two germline ends. Germline V lookup: CDR1 SGHVS, CDR2 FNYEAQ. CDR3 bases: TGTGCCAGCAGCCACCGGGGGACGGGCGGAAACACCATATATTTT. It specifies CASSHRGTGGNTIYF.

The chain combines TRBV9 with TRBJ2-3; D ambiguous. V gave up 2 bases and J gave up 0 bases, with 7 bases separating them. There are 14 residues in the CDR3. Looked up from germline, CDR1 is SGDLS and CDR2 is YYNGEE. The CDR3 region has the DNA TGTGCCAGCAGCGTTTTATCCAGCACAGATACGCAGTATTTT. This encodes CASSVLSSTDTQYF.

The chain uses TRBV5-1 and TRBJ1-1; 9 bases match TRBD1. V lost 0 bases, J lost 1 base, and 4 bases stayed unmatched. CDR3 size: 16 residues. Per germline, CDR1 SGHRS and CDR2 YFSETQ. CDR3 bases: TGCGCCAGCAGCTTGGTGACAGGGGGGAGGAACACTGAAGCTTTCTTT. Translated, it gives CASSLVTGGRNTEAFF.